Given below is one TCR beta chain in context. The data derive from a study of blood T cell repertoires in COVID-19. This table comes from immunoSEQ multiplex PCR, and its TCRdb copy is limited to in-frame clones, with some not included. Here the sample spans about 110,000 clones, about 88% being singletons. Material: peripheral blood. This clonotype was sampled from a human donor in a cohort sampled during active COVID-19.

CDR3 DNA sequence: TGTGCCAGCAGCTTAGCCACGGGGGGCGGGCACACTGAAGCTTTCTTT. Translated: CASSLATGGGHTEAFF. The V call is TRBV7-9, the J call TRBJ1-1; tentatively, D is TRBD1 (6 bases). The V gene's germline CDR1 is SEHNR and CDR2 FQNEAQ (reference sequence). There are 16 residues in the CDR3. Deletions cut 0 bases from V and 3 bases from J, with 14 bases between.